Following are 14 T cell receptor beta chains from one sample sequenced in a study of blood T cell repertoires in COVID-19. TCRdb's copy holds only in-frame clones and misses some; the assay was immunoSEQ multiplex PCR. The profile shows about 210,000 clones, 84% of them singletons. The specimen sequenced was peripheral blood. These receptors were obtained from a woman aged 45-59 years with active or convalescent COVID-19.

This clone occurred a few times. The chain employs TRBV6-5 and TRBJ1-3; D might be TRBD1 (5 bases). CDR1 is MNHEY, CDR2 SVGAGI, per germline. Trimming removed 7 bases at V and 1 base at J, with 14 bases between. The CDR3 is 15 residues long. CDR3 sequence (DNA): TGTGCCAGCACCGAGATGGCAGGGTCTGGAAACACCATATATTTT. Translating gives CASTEMAGSGNTIYF.

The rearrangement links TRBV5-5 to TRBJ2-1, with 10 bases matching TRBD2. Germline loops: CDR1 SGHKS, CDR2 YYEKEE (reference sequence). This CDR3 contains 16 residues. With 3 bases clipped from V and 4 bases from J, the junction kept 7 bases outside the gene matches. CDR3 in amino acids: CASSYTGTSVYNEQFF. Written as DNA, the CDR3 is TGTGCCAGCAGCTACACCGGGACTAGCGTGTACAATGAGCAGTTCTTC.

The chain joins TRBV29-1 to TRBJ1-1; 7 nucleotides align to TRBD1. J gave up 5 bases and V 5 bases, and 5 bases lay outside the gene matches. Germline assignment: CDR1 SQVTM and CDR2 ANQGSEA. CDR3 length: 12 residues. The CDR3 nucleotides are TGCAGCGTTAAAACAGGGGTTACTGAAGCTTTCTTT. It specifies CSVKTGVTEAFF. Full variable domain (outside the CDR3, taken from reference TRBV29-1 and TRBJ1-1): SAVISQKPSRDICQRGTSLTIQCQVDSQVTMMFWYRQQPGQSLTLIATANQGSEATYESGFVIDKFPISRPNLTFSTLTVSNMSPEDSSIYLCSVKTGVTEAFFGQGTRLTVV.

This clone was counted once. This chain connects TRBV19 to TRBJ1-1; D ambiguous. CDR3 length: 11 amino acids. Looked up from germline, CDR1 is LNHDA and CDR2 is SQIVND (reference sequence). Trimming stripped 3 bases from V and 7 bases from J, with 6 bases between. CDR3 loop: CASSIYGEAFF. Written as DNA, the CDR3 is TGTGCCAGTAGTATTTACGGTGAAGCTTTCTTT.

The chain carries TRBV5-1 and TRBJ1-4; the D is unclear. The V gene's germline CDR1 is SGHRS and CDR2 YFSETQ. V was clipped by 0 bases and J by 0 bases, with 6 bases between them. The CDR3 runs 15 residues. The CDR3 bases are TGCGCCAGCAGCTTGGCCCCAACAACTAATGAAAAACTGTTTTTT. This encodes CASSLAPTTNEKLFF.

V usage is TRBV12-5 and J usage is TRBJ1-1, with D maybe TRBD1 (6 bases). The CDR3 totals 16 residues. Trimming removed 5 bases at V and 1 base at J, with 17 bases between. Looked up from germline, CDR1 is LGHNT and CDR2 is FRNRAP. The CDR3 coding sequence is TGTGCTAGTGGTCTAACCGCACAGGGACGGAACACTGAAGCTTTCTTT. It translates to CASGLTAQGRNTEAFF.

In nucleotides, the CDR3 is TGTGCCAGCAGCCCCGCGGGGGGGCGGAACACCGGGGAGCTGTTTTTT. It specifies CASSPAGGRNTGELFF. The rearrangement links TRBV5-4 to TRBJ2-2, with TRBD2 identical over 9 bases. This CDR3 is built from 16 residues. Trimming took 4 bases from V and 1 from J; bases not matched to a gene: 5. In germline, CDR1 is SGHNT, CDR2 YYREEE (reference sequence).

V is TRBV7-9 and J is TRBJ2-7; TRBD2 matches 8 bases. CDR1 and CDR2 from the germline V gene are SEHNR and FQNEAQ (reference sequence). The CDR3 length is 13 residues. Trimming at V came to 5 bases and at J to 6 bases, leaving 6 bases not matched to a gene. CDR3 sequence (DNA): TGTGCCAGCAGCCCAGGGACTAGGGGCGAGCAGTACTTC. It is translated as CASSPGTRGEQYF.

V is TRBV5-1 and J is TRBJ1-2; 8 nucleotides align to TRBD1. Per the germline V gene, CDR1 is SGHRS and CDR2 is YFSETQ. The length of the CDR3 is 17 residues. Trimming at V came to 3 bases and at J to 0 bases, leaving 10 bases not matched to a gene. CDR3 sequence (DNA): TGCGCCAGCAGCTCCTCGGGACAGGCTGCAGCTAACTATGGCTACACCTTC. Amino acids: CASSSSGQAAANYGYTF.

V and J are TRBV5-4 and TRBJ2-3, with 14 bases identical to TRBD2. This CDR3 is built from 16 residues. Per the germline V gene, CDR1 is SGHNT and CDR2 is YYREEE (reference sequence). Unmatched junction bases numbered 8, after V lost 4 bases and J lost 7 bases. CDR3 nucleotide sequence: TGTGCCAGCAGCCTATCCGGGACTAGCGGGAGAAATACGCAGTATTTT. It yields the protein CASSLSGTSGRNTQYF.

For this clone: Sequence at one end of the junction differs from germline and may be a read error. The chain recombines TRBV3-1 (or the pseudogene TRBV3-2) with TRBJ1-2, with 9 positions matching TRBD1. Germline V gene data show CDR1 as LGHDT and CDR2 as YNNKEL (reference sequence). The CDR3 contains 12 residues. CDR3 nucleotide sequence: TGTGCCAGCAGCCGACAGGGGGAACCTCGGGCCTTC. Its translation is CASSRQGEPRAF.

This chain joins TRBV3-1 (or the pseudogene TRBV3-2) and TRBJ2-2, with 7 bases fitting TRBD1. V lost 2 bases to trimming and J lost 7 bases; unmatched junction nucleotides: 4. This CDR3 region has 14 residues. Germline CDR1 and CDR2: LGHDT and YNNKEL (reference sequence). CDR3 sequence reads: CASSQTGVGGELFF. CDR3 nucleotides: TGTGCCAGCAGCCAAACAGGGGTCGGCGGGGAGCTGTTTTTT.

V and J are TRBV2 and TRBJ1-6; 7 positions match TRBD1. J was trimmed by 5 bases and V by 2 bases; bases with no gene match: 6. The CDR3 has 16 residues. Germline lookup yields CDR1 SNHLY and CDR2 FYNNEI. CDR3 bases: TGTGCCAGCAGTGAAAGTTCAGGGGGGAATAATTCACCCCTCCACTTT. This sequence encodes CASSESSGGNNSPLHF.

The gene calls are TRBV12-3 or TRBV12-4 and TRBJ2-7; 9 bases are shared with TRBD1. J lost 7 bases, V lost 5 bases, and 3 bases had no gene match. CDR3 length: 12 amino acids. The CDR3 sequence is CASSGQGQEQYF. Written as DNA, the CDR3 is TGTGCCAGCAGTGGACAGGGGCAAGAGCAGTACTTC.